This record concerns one T cell receptor beta chain sequence. The target of this receptor is not known. No base quality values were provided; no much bigger clone lies one nucleotide off. Participants in the prospective study were aged about 18 to 95 years, lived in more than 20 United States geographic areas, and enrolled through a virtual design. In the prospective study, participants were assigned to cohorts based on the clinical history participants reported in a screening survey and a study questionnaire. Recovered participants in ImmuneRACE Cohort 3 were defined by two consecutive negative NP/OP PCR tests, clearance by a healthcare professional, or resolution of symptoms. In the prospective study, whole blood, serum and a nasopharyngeal or oropharyngeal swab were collected from each participant by mobile phlebotomists. Over a roughly two-month period, participants in the prospective study had the option of providing additional blood draws and questionnaires. Before DNA extraction, blood samples from the prospective study were shipped at room temperature or frozen.

This sample was included in a study of blood T cell repertoires in COVID-19 (dated by TCRdb to 2020 to 2021). Describing the broader study: Collaborator samples came from the United States, Italy and Spain and covered acute and convalescent phases of COVID-19. The material from the prospective study consisted of cDNA or gDNA derived from T cells, B-cell-depleted T cells, or PBMCs. A freely available public database, intended as a resource for researchers studying the immune response to SARS-CoV-2, is where the repertoires were released. Subjects who had been exposed to COVID-19, were actively infected with it, or had recovered from it provided the deeply sampled blood TCRbeta repertoires that made up the dataset. Where available, HLA class I and class II types were obtained from metadata supplied by the sample provider rather than from assay-based typing. The samples were drawn from the first 160 participants of the ongoing ImmuneRACE study and from 950 to 1,500 subjects provided by 6 global collaborators. Nearly every sample came with metadata listing a de-identified subject ID, COVID-19 status, age in years and sex. Points the paper makes about the study in general: The quantity of clinical and demographic metadata differed by source and by participant and was supplied without curation.

Trimming takes 2 bases from V and 8 bases from J, and the germline ends sit 15 bases apart. Via the germline V gene, CDR1 is SGHDN and CDR2 FVKESK. There are 14 amino acids in the CDR3, from cysteine to phenylalanine inclusive. This entry keeps only the CDR3 DNA: 42 bases, framed from base 1. The immunoSEQ Assay, a bias-controlled multiplex PCR, was used to amplify TCRbeta CDR3 regions from genomic DNA. As for the authors' bioinformatics: Within the assay, amplification of reference gene primers was used to estimate how many nucleated cells each sample contained. Sequence reads were collapsed and filtered to measure the absolute abundance of every unique TCRbeta CDR3 rearrangement. Productive Simpson clonality was computed per sample as the square root of Simpson's diversity index over productive rearrangements. The immuneACCESS repertoire file appears here via TCRdb, limited to in-frame rearrangements. These files lack a portion of the clones; in checked studies, under half of the deficit traces to unresolved V genes, and the cause of the others is not known. V and J calls and clone size are those listed in that table; D and trimming were worked out from the DNA. Here the sample has 200,000 to 250,000 clones; about 85% occur a single time. The ten largest clonotypes hold 11% of the sample.

The specimen was PBMCs or T cells enriched from blood (not recorded which). This TCR derives from a man aged 25-40 years who had recovered from COVID-19. The rearranged chain carries TRBV14 and TRBJ1-2; confidence is insufficient to name the D gene. The CDR3 loop reads CASSQYVLREGYTF. DNA sequence: TGTGCCAGCAGCCAATATGTCTTGCGGGAAGGCTACACCTTC.